This T cell receptor beta chain was sequenced in a study of siplizumab effects on memory and regulatory T cells. The table came from immunoSEQ multiplex PCR; TCRdb's copy has only in-frame clones and leaves some out. The sample holds 80,000 to 130,000 clones, about 90% seen once. This CDR3 has 15 amino acids. CDR1 is WNHNN, CDR2 SYGVQD, per germline (reference sequence). V was trimmed by 3 bases and J by 1 base, leaving 12 bases between them. Sequenced sample: Tregs sorted from blood. The source is a human donor in good health. The chain carries TRBV10-1 and TRBJ1-1; unclear D gene. DNA of the CDR3: TGCGCCAGCAGTGATCCTGGGCAGCCGAACACTGAAGCTTTCTTT. Translation gives CASSDPGQPNTEAFF.